The sample holds one count of the clone carrying this T cell receptor beta chain. Its antigen is not known. Sorting of unstimulated PBMCs yielded separate CD3+CD4+ and CD3+CD8+ fractions. This CDR3 comprises 12 residues. With 5 bases clipped from V and 10 bases from J, the junction kept 6 bases outside the gene matches. Germline V gene data show CDR1 as SNHLY and CDR2 as FYNNEI. Sequencing used immunoSEQ multiplex PCR; TCRdb keeps in-frame clones, though not all of them. Of about 74,000 clones in the sample, approximately 80% were seen once. The data belong to a study of T cell clones after liver transplantation. Regarding the study as a whole: Low donor cell numbers restricted donor-reactive repertoire measurement in a couple of subjects.

V is TRBV2 and J is TRBJ1-1; TRBD1 agrees at 8 bases. The sequencing here drew on CD4+ T cells from blood, taken before liver transplant. The sequence was obtained from a human donor who received a liver transplant. In DNA form, the CDR3 reads TGTGCCAGCAGTCCTGACAGGGGAGGAGCTTTCTTT. Protein product: CASSPDRGGAFF.